Below, 6 T cell receptor beta chains from the same sample are listed, as sequenced in a study of blood T cell repertoires in COVID-19. Clones were sequenced by immunoSEQ multiplex PCR, and TCRdb holds only the in-frame ones, with some missing. The data contain 150,000 to 200,000 clones, 88% of them singletons. The sample comprised peripheral blood. The receptors derive from a human donor in a cohort sampled during active COVID-19.

This clone was seen a single time. V gene TRBV11-2 combines with J gene TRBJ2-4; perhaps TRBD2 as D (6 bases). CDR3 length equals 16 residues. V shed 2 bases and J shed 1 base, with 12 bases lying between them. From germline, CDR1 is SGHAT and CDR2 FQNNGV. CDR3 sequence: CASSLSAGMAKNIQYF. In DNA form, the CDR3 reads TGTGCCAGCAGCTTATCTGCGGGAATGGCCAAAAACATTCAGTACTTC.

The chain links TRBV27 to TRBJ1-2; TRBD1 is a possible D gene (5 bases). Germline CDR1 MNHEY, CDR2 SMNVEV (reference sequence). Trimming removed 5 bases from V and 4 bases from J, with 23 bases in between. CDR3 size: 17 residues. As DNA, the CDR3 is TGTGCCAGCAGTCCTAGCTTGGGAGGATTGGGACCCTATGGCTACACCTTC. It codes for CASSPSLGGLGPYGYTF.

The rearrangement links TRBV29-1 to TRBJ2-5, with 7 bases fitting TRBD1. The CDR3 contains 13 residues. The germline V gene encodes CDR1 SQVTM and CDR2 ANQGSEA. V was clipped by 7 bases and J by 1 base; unmatched bases: 6. The CDR3 here is CSATGQPQETQYF. CDR3 in DNA: TGCAGCGCCACGGGACAGCCCCAAGAGACCCAGTACTTC.

This chain links TRBV5-1 with TRBJ1-4; TRBD1 is a possible D gene (6 bases). CDR1 and CDR2 from the germline V gene are SGHRS and YFSETQ. The CDR3 is 16 residues long. Deletions cut 1 base from V and 3 bases from J, with 13 bases between. Here the CDR3 reads CASSLTLQGPNEKLFF. Here the CDR3 DNA reads TGCGCCAGCAGCTTGACGCTTCAGGGGCCTAATGAAAAACTGTTTTTT.

The chain carries TRBV2 and TRBJ1-6; 9 positions agree with TRBD1. V lost 4 bases to trimming and J lost 7 bases; unmatched junction nucleotides: 2. Germline values: CDR1 SNHLY, CDR2 FYNNEI. CDR3 length: 14 residues. The CDR3 loop reads CASSVGQGNSPLHF. In DNA form, the CDR3 reads TGTGCCAGCAGTGTGGGACAGGGCAATTCACCCCTCCACTTT.

CDR3 protein: CASSSGITTSFTDTQYF. CDR3 sequence (DNA): TGCGCCAGCAGTTCAGGAATCACGACATCGTTCACAGATACGCAGTATTTT. This chain uses TRBV5-1 with TRBJ2-3, with D uncertain. V was pared by 5 bases and J by 2 bases, with 21 bases between. The CDR3 is 17 residues long. The germline V gene encodes CDR1 SGHRS and CDR2 YFSETQ.